This TCR beta chain was documented in a study of T cells in Graves' hyperthyroidism and ophthalmopathy. Findings and caveats of the study: Ophthalmopathy and stable hyperthyroidism were separated by a 13 V-J model.

This CDR3 spans 13 amino acids. V lost 3 bases and J 3 bases, leaving 11 bases between the germline ends. Germline V CDR1 and CDR2: SQVTM, ANQGSEA. By share, this clonotype counts as medium-sized (0.01 to 0.1%). Its antigen is currently unknown. At least 3 on the Clinical Activity Score was recorded for ophthalmopathy patients, who also had NOSPECS grade at least 4 and duration under 3 months. Patients showing uncontrolled infection, other autoimmune disease, pregnancy or lactation were ineligible. The diagnoses drew upon clinical symptoms, serum thyroxine and TRAb, thyroid ultrasound and orbital computed tomography. Amplification of TCR beta CDR3 regions used RNA as the template. The HTBI primer set served for first-round RT-PCR of the TCR CDR3. Each CDR3 protein gets one entry after TCRdb re-called the multiplex PCR reads with MiXCR. The sample includes tens of thousands of distinct CDR3 sequences, roughly 52% seen only once; the top ten take 9.5% to 15%.

Sequencing was done on a sample of blood. The receptor comes from a woman in her 30s with Graves' ophthalmopathy. J is TRBJ2-5 and V is TRBV29-1, with a tentative D call TRBD2 (6 bases). For the CDR3, the DNA is TGCAGCGTTGACGGGGGATCTGAAGAGACCCAGTACTTC. Amino acid sequence: CSVDGGSEETQYF.